This T cell receptor (beta chain) was captured by sequencing in a study of cytomegalovirus exposure and HLA in healthy donors. Notes on the study in general: Listed as cytomegalovirus-associated were around 160 TCR beta chains. HLA-A and HLA-B allele assignments for most subjects were reportedly predicted accurately using TCR beta sequences. 87-base-pair reads could not separate some V segments, including TRBV6-2 and TRBV6-3.

PCR used 60 Vbeta primers and 13 Jbeta primers. TCRdb's table, derived via immunoSEQ multiplex PCR, lists solely in-frame clones and lacks some. The table lists 150,000 to 200,000 clones, 60% to 80% of them singletons. Regarding this clone: The antigen remains undetermined.

Deletions cut 4 bases from V and 4 bases from J, with 17 bases between. CDR3 length: 15 amino acids. Germline CDR1 SGHRS, CDR2 YFSETQ. Material: PBMCs. This clonotype originated in a man in his forties in good health and CMV-seropositive. This rearrangement joins TRBV5-1 to TRBJ2-5; D is perhaps TRBD1 (6 bases). This chain's CDR3 is CASSLIPLGAETQYF. The CDR3 DNA reads TGCGCCAGCAGCCTGATCCCACTGGGGGCAGAGACCCAGTACTTC.